The 16 T cell receptor beta chains below were found in one sample sequenced in a study of OX40 agonist ivuxolimab in advanced cancers. This table comes from immunoSEQ multiplex PCR, and its TCRdb copy is limited to in-frame clones, with some not included. The table includes tens of thousands of clones, around four fifths detected once. The sample in question was CD4+ or CD8+ T cells sorted from blood, obtained in a trial of the OX40 agonist ivuxolimab. Every receptor here comes from an adult with an advanced solid tumor such as melanoma, head and neck, liver or kidney cancer.

V is TRBV4-2 and J is TRBJ2-7; D not certain. Germline V gene data show CDR1 as LGHNA and CDR2 as YNFKEQ. Trimming removed 2 bases at V and 3 bases at J, with 11 bases between. The CDR3 runs 14 residues. CDR3 sequence: CASSQPELGYEQYF. CDR3 DNA sequence: TGTGCCAGCAGCCAACCAGAATTGGGCTACGAGCAGTACTTC.

In regard to this clone: Distinct nucleotide sequences in the sample also encode this CDR3. This chain links TRBV5-1 with TRBJ2-5; D is ambiguous. The ends were cut back, 2 bases at V and 1 base at J, with 3 bases in the middle. The CDR3 runs to 12 residues. Germline loops: CDR1 SGHRS, CDR2 YFSETQ. The CDR3 nucleotides read TGCGCCAGCAGCTTTGCCCAAGAGACCCAGTACTTC. Its protein is CASSFAQETQYF.

V and J are TRBV27 and TRBJ2-7; D is possibly TRBD2 (6 bases). The CDR3 extends over 17 amino acids. Germline CDR1 is MNHEY and CDR2 is SMNVEV (reference sequence). V was clipped by 4 bases and J by 3 bases, with 22 bases between them. DNA of the CDR3: TGTGCCAGCAGTTCGGGGGTAAGAACGACAACTTTCTACGAGCAGTACTTC. Translation: CASSSGVRTTTFYEQYF.

The gene calls are TRBV5-1 and TRBJ2-1; no reliable D call. Germline V gene data show CDR1 as SGHRS and CDR2 as YFSETQ. V was clipped by 4 bases and J by 7 bases, with 6 bases between them. The CDR3 covers 11 residues. The CDR3 sequence: CASSRGNEQFF. CDR3 DNA sequence: TGCGCCAGCAGCCGTGGAAATGAGCAGTTCTTC.

Turning to this clone: Other DNA variants within this sample encode the same CDR3. This chain connects TRBV5-5 to TRBJ2-7; no clear D gene. CDR1 is SGHKS, CDR2 YYEKEE, per germline (reference sequence). There are 12 residues in the CDR3. V lost 1 base, J lost 3 bases, and 5 bases lay in between. CDR3 sequence (DNA): TGTGCCAGCAGCTTGCTTATCTACGAGCAGTACTTC. It codes for CASSLLIYEQYF.

V is TRBV5-1 and J is TRBJ1-2; no firm D call. V was shortened by 4 bases and J by 7 bases, with 20 bases between the two germline ends. Germline assignment: CDR1 SGHRS and CDR2 YFSETQ. The CDR3 consists of 15 residues. The CDR3 DNA reads as TGCGCCAGCAGCCCCGGAGGTCACACCACAATTGGCTACACCTTC. Amino acid sequence: CASSPGGHTTIGYTF.

The rearrangement uses TRBV19 and TRBJ2-1, with D possibly being TRBD1 (6 bases). CDR1 is LNHDA, CDR2 SQIVND, per germline (reference sequence). V lost 3 bases, J lost 8 bases, and 11 bases lay in between. The CDR3 is 13 residues long. The CDR3 DNA sequence: TGTGCCAGTAGTATTTCAGGGGCCCATGAGCAGTTCTTC. It is translated as CASSISGAHEQFF.

About this clone: Within the sample, other DNA sequences also encode this same CDR3. V is TRBV18 and J is TRBJ1-1, with D maybe TRBD1 (5 bases). The CDR3 runs to 14 residues. V was clipped by 6 bases and J by 1 base, with 12 bases between them. CDR1 is KGHSH and CDR2 is LQKENI in the germline V gene. The CDR3 sequence: CASSPARGNTEAFF. CDR3 nucleotide sequence: TGTGCCAGCTCCCCGGCGAGGGGGAACACTGAAGCTTTCTTT.

The chain recombines TRBV15 with TRBJ2-1; 8 bases are shared with TRBD2. CDR1 is LNHNV, CDR2 YYDKDF, per germline (reference sequence). The V gene end was trimmed by 1 base and the J gene end by 8 bases; junction bases not matched to a gene: 4. The CDR3 consists of 14 residues. This CDR3 is CATSRVRGVYEQFF. The CDR3 nucleotides read TGTGCCACCAGCAGAGTGCGGGGGGTCTATGAGCAGTTCTTC.

The chain carries TRBV5-1 and TRBJ2-2, with no clear D. Trimming left V 2 bases short and J 5 bases short, with 16 bases between. The germline CDR1 and CDR2 sequences are SGHRS and YFSETQ. The CDR3 runs to 16 residues. CDR3 nucleotides: TGCGCCAGCAGCTTAAATGCAGACGTTTCTACCGGGGAGCTGTTTTTT. Protein sequence: CASSLNADVSTGELFF.

This clone has a handful of counts. The chain carries TRBV5-1 and TRBJ1-1, with TRBD1 matching over 11 bases. Germline CDR1 is SGHRS and CDR2 is YFSETQ. CDR3 size: 14 residues. V was pared by 2 bases and J by 7 bases, with 4 bases of the junction left unmatched. The CDR3 here is CASSFGTGGIEAFF. In DNA form, the CDR3 reads TGCGCCAGCAGCTTTGGGACAGGGGGGATTGAAGCTTTCTTT.

The CDR3: CASREAPGPEKLFF. CDR3 DNA: TGTGCCAGCAGGGAGGCGCCCGGGCCTGAAAAACTGTTTTTT. V is TRBV2 and J is TRBJ1-4; no clear D gene. The V end was cut by 6 bases, the J end by 7 bases, with 15 bases between. Germline V gene data show CDR1 as SNHLY and CDR2 as FYNNEI. CDR3 length: 14 residues.

CDR3 amino acids: CASSDLGTAGETQYF. The DNA for the CDR3 is TGTGCCAGCAGTGATCTCGGGACAGCCGGGGAGACCCAGTACTTC. The gene calls are TRBV25-1 and TRBJ2-5; 7 bases agree with TRBD1. This CDR3 has 15 amino acids. Germline CDR1 reads MGHDK; CDR2 reads SYGVNS. The V gene end was trimmed by 3 bases and the J gene end by 5 bases; junction bases not matched to a gene: 9.

This clone came up a few times. CDR3 nucleotides: TGTGCCAGCAGCTTTGCAGGGGGCGGGCACGAGCAGTACTTC. This encodes CASSFAGGGHEQYF. This chain joins TRBV11-1 and TRBJ2-7; 8 nucleotides align to TRBD1. With V trimmed by 3 bases and J by 5 bases, 6 bases remained unmatched. Germline lookup yields CDR1 SGHAT and CDR2 FQDESV (reference sequence). The length of the CDR3 is 14 residues.

The chain couples TRBV5-4 to TRBJ2-5, with TRBD2 as a possible D gene (7 bases). Germline V gene lookup returns CDR1 SGHNT and CDR2 YYREEE (reference sequence). The CDR3 has 14 amino acids. The germline V and J ends were trimmed by 4 bases and 4 bases, with 14 bases remaining between them. CDR3 amino acids: CASSRGGNLETQYF. In DNA form, the CDR3 reads TGTGCCAGCAGCAGGGGGGGAAATCTAGAGACCCAGTACTTC.

The V and J genes are TRBV6-1 and TRBJ1-3; 7 nucleotides agree with TRBD1. This CDR3 spans 15 amino acids. Germline V gives CDR1 MNHNS, CDR2 SASEGT. Trimming at V came to 6 bases and at J to 2 bases, leaving 7 bases not matched to a gene. This chain's CDR3 is CASRELTGAGNTIYF. The CDR3 coding sequence is TGTGCCAGCAGAGAACTAACAGGGGCTGGAAACACCATATATTTT.